This section outlines one TCR beta chain sequence together with its context. Its antigen is as yet unknown. MiXCR, run by TCRdb on the reads, gives a single entry per CDR3 protein. The sample records approximately 500,000 distinct CDR3 sequences, about 33% being singletons. The data stem from a study of T cell repertoires in cytomegalovirus infection. Across the study: Matching HLA type and CMV infection were both indicated by public TCR beta signatures.

Germline CDR1 and CDR2: GTSNPN and SVGIG (reference sequence). Trimming removed 1 base at V and 5 bases at J, with 8 bases between. CDR3 length: 12 residues. The sample here was cultured PBMCs, taken from culture after CMV antigen stimulation. The J gene is TRBJ1-2, the V gene TRBV30; D is possibly TRBD1 (6 bases). The receptor was derived from a human donor in good health (CMV status not recorded). Some clones in this sample may be carry-over from other donors' samples. The CDR3 spells CAWSATGYGYTF. In DNA form, the CDR3 reads TGTGCCTGGAGTGCGACAGGATATGGCTACACCTTC. Combining the CDR3 with reference TRBV30 and TRBJ1-2 gives the whole variable domain SQTIHQWPATLVQPVGSPLSLECTVEGTSNPNLYWYRQAAGRGLQLLFYSVGIGQISSEVPQNLSASRPQDRQFILSSKKLLLSDSGFYLCAWSATGYGYTFGSGTRLTVV.